A single sample gave rise to the 2 T cell receptor beta chains below, sequenced in a study of cytomegalovirus exposure and HLA in healthy donors (dated by TCRdb to 2015 to 2018). The method behind the library was the immunoSEQ multiplex PCR assay. For the multiplex PCR, a mixture combining 60 forward primers for TCR Vbeta segments and 13 reverse primers for TCR Jbeta segments was used. This immuneACCESS table, as held by TCRdb, lists in-frame sequences with V and J called but not all clones. Of the missing ones, under half trace to an unresolved V gene in checked studies; the others have no known cause. This sample gives over 150,000 clones in total; 70% to 90% of them show up just once. The ten largest clones capture about 2.5% of the sample. The sample was PBMCs. These receptor sequences come from a man younger than 45 in good health and CMV-seropositive.

The rearrangement uses TRBV7-2 and TRBJ2-7; TRBD2 aligns across 7 bases. This CDR3 spans 15 amino acids. Germline assignment: CDR1 SGHTA and CDR2 FQGNSA. Germline trimming cut 1 base from V and 2 bases from J; bases unmatched to any gene: 5. The chain's CDR3 is CASSLDASGTYEQYV. In nucleotides, the CDR3 is TGTGCCAGCAGCTTAGATGCTAGCGGAACCTACGAGCAGTACGTC.

This rearrangement joins TRBV10-3 to TRBJ2-3, with 7 bases fitting TRBD1. With V trimmed by 0 bases and J by 8 bases, 23 bases remained unmatched. CDR1 is ENHRY and CDR2 is SYGVKD in the germline V gene. The CDR3 length is 20 residues. The CDR3 sequence is CAISESYHQLTGALHGTQYF. As DNA, the CDR3 is TGTGCCATCAGTGAGTCTTATCACCAACTAACAGGGGCCCTTCACGGTACGCAGTATTTT.